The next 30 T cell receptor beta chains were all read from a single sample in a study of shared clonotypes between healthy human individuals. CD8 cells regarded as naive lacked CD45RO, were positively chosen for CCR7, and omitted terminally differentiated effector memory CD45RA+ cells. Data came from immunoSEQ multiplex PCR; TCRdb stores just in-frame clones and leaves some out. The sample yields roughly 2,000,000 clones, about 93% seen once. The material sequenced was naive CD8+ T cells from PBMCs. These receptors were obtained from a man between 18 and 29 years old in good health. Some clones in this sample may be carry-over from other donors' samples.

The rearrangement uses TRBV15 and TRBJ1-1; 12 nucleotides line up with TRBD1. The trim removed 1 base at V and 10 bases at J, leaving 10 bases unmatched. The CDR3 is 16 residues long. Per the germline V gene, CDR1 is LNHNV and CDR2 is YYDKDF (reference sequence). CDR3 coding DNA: TGTGCCACCAGCAGAGTCGGCCCAGGGACAGGGGGCCGAGCTTTCTTT. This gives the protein CATSRVGPGTGGRAFF.

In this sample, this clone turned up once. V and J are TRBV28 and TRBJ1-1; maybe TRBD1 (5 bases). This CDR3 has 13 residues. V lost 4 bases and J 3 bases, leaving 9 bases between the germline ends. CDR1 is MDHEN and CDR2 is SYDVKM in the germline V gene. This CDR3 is CASSWGIDTEAFF. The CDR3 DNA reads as TGTGCCAGCAGTTGGGGGATTGACACTGAAGCTTTCTTT.

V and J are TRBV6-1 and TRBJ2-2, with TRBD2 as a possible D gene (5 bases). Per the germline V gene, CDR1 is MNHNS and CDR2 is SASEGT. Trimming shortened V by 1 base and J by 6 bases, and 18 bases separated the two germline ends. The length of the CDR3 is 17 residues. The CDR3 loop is CASSEDGTRSYPGELFF. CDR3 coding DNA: TGTGCCAGCAGTGAAGATGGTACTAGGAGTTACCCCGGGGAGCTGTTTTTT.

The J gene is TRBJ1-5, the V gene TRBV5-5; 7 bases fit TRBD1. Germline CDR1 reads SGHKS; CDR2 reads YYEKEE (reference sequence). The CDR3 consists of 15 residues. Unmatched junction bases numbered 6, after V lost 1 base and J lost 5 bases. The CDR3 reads CASSLRGGSYQPQHF. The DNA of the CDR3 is TGTGCCAGCAGCTTGCGAGGGGGCTCGTATCAGCCCCAGCATTTT.

In nucleotides, the CDR3 is TGTGCCAGCAGCCCTAGCAAAGGGGTGGGTTCTGGGGCCAACGTCCTGACTTTC. Amino acid sequence: CASSPSKGVGSGANVLTF. This chain uses TRBV7-9 with TRBJ2-6; TRBD1 or TRBD2 may be the D gene (5 bases each). This CDR3 has 18 amino acids. The germline gives CDR1 SEHNR, CDR2 FQNEAQ (reference sequence). V was cut by 5 bases and J by 1 base, with 18 bases left in between.

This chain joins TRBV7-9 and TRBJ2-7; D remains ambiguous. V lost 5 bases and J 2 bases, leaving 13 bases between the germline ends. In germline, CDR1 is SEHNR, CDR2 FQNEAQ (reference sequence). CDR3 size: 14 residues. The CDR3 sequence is CASSPPWTPYEQYF. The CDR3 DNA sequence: TGTGCCAGCAGCCCGCCGTGGACCCCCTACGAGCAGTACTTC.

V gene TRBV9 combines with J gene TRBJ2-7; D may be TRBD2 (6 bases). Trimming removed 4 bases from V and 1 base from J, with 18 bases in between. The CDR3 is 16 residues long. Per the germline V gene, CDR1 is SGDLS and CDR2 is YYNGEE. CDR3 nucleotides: TGTGCCAGCAGCTCCCAGCCGGGAGTGGGTTCCTACGAGCAGTACTTC. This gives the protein CASSSQPGVGSYEQYF.

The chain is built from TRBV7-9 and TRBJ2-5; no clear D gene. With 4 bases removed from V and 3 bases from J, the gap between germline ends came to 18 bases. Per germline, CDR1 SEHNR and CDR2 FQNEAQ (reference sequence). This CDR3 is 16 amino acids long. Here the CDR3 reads CASSSRTGRDEETQYF. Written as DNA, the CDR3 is TGTGCCAGCAGCTCCCGGACCGGACGAGACGAAGAGACCCAGTACTTC.

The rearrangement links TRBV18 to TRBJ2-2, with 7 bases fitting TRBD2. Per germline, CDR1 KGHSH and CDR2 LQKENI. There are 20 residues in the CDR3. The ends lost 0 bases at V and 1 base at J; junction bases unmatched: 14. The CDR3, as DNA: TGTGCCAGCTCACCACCCGGGAGGCGGGAGTGGTCGGAGAACACCGGGGAGCTGTTTTTT. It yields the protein CASSPPGRREWSENTGELFF.

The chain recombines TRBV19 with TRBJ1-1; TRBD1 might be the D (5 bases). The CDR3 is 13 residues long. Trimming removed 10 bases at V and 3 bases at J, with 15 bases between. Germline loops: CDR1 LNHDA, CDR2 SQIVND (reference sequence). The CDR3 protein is CAISTGGYTEAFF. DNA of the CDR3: TGTGCCATCTCAACGGGGGGTTACACTGAAGCTTTCTTT.

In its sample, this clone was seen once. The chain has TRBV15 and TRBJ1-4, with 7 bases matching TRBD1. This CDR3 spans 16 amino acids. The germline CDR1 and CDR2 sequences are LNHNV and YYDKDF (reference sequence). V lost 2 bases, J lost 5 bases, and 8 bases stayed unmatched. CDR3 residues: CATSRPPTGRNEKLFF. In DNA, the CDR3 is TGTGCCACCAGCAGACCACCGACAGGGCGAAATGAAAAACTGTTTTTT.

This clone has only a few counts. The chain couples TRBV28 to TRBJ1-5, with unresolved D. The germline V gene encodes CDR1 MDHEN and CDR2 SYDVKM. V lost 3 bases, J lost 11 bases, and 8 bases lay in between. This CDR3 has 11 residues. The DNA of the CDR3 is TGTGCCAGCAGTTTGAGGGAGGCCCAGCATTTT. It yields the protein CASSLREAQHF.

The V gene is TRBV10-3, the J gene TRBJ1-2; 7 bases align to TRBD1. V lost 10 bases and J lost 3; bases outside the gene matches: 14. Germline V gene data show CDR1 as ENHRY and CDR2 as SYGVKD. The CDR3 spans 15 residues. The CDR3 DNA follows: TGTGCCAACCCGATCGGGACAGAATTATACTATGGCTACACCTTC. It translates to CANPIGTELYYGYTF.

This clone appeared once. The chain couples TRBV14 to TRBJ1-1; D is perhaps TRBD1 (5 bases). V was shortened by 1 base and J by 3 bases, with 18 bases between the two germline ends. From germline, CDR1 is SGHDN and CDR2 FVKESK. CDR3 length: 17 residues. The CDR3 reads CASSQGPVEWGDTEAFF. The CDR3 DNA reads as TGTGCCAGCAGCCAAGGCCCCGTCGAGTGGGGGGACACTGAAGCTTTCTTT.

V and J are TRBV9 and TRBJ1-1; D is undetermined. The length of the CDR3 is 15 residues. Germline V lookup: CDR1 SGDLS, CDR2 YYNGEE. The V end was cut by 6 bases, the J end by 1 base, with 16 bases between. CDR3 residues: CASNLMGRPNTEAFF. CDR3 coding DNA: TGTGCCAGCAATCTAATGGGCAGGCCGAACACTGAAGCTTTCTTT.

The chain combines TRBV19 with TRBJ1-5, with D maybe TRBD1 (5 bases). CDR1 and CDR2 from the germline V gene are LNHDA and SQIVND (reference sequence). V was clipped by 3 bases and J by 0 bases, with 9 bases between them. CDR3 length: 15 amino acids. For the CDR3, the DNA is TGTGCCAGTAGTATGGACACTTCTAGCAATCAGCCCCAGCATTTT. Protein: CASSMDTSSNQPQHF. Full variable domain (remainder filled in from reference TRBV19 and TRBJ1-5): DGGITQSPKYLFRKEGQNVTLSCEQNLNHDAMYWYRQDPGQGLRLIYYSQIVNDFQKGDIAEGYSVSREKKESFPLTVTSAQKNPTAFYLCASSMDTSSNQPQHFGDGTRLSIL.

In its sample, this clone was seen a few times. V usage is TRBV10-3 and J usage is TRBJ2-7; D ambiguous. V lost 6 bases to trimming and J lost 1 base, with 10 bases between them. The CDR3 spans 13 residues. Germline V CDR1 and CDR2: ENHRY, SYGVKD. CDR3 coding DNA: TGTGCCATCAGCCAGGACGGATCCTACGAGCAGTACTTC. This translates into CAISQDGSYEQYF.

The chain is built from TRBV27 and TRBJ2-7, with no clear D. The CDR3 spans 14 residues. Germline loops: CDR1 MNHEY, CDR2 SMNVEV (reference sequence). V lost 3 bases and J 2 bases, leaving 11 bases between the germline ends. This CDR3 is CASSLAIKTYEQYF. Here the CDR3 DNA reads TGTGCCAGCAGTTTGGCGATTAAAACCTACGAGCAGTACTTC.

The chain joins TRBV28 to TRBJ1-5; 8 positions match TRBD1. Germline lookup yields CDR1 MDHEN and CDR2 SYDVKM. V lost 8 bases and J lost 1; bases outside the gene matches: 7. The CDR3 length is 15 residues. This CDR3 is CASAGQGRSNQPQHF. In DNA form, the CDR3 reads TGTGCCAGCGCCGGACAGGGTCGGAGCAATCAGCCCCAGCATTTT.

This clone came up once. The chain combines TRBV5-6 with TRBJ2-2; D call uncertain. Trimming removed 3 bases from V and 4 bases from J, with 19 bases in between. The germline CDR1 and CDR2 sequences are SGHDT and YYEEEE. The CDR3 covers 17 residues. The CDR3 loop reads CASSSQRVLVGTGELFF. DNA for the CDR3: TGTGCCAGCAGCTCTCAACGTGTGCTAGTCGGCACCGGGGAGCTGTTTTTT.

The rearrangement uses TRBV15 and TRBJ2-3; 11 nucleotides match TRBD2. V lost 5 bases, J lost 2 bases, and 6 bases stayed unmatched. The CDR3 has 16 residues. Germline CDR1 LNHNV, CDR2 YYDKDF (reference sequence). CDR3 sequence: CATSFLAGGATDTQYF. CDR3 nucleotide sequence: TGTGCCACCAGCTTTTTAGCGGGAGGGGCCACAGATACGCAGTATTTT.

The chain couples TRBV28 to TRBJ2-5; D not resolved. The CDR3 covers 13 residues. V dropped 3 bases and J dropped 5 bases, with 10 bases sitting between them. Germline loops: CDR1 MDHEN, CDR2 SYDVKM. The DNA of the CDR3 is TGTGCCAGCAGTTTTGCCGGGCGCGAGACCCAGTACTTC. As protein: CASSFAGRETQYF.

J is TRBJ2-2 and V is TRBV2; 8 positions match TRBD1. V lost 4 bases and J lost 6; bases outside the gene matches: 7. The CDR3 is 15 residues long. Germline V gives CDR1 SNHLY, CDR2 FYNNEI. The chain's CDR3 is CASSVVTGVSGELFF. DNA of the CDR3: TGTGCCAGCAGTGTCGTGACAGGGGTATCCGGGGAGCTGTTTTTT.

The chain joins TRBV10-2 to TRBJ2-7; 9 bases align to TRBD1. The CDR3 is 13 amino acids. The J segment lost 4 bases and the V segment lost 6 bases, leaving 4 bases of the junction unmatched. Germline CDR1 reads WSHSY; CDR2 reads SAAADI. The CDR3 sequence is CASRGGQGYEQYF. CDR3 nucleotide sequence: TGCGCCAGCAGGGGGGGACAGGGTTACGAGCAGTACTTC.

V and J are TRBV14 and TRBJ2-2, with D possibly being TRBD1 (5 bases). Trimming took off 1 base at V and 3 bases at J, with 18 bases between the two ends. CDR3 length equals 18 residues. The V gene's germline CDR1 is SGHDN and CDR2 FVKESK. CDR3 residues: CASSQALIRAGHTGELFF. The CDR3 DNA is TGTGCCAGCAGCCAAGCCCTCATTCGGGCAGGGCACACCGGGGAGCTGTTTTTT. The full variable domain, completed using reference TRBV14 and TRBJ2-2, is EAGVTQFPSHSVIEKGQTVTLRCDPISGHDNLYWYRRVMGKEIKFLLHFVKESKQDESGMPNNRFLAERTGGTYSTLKVQPAELEDSGVYFCASSQALIRAGHTGELFFGEGSRLTVL.

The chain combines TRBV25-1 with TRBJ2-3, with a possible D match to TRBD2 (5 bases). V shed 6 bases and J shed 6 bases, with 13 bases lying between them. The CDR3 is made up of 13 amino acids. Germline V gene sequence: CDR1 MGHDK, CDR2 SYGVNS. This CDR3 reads CASSAGGPDTQYF. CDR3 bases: TGTGCCAGCAGCGCGGGCGGCCCGGATACGCAGTATTTT. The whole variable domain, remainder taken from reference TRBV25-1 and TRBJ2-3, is EADIYQTPRYLVIGTGKKITLECSQTMGHDKMYWYQQDPGMELHLIHYSYGVNSTEKGDLSSESTVSRIRTEHFPLTLESARPSHTSQYLCASSAGGPDTQYFGPGTRLTVL.

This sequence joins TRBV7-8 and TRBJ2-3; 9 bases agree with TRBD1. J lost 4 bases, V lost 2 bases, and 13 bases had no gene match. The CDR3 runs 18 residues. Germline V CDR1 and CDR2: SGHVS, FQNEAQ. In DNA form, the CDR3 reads TGTGCCAGCAGCTTAATAATTGGGGACAGGGTGGAGGCAGATACGCAGTATTTT. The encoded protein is CASSLIIGDRVEADTQYF.

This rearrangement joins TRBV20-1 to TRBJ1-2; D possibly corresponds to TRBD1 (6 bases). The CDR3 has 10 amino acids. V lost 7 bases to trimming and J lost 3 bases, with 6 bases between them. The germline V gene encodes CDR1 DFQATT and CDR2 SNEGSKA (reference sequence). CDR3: CSDRDYGYTF. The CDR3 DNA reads TGCAGTGACAGGGACTATGGCTACACCTTC.

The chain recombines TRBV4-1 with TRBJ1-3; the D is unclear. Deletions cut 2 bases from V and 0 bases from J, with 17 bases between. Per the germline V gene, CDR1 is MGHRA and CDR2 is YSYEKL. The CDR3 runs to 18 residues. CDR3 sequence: CASSQFVAALSSGNTIYF. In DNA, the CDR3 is TGCGCCAGCAGCCAATTTGTGGCTGCGCTAAGCTCTGGAAACACCATATATTTT.

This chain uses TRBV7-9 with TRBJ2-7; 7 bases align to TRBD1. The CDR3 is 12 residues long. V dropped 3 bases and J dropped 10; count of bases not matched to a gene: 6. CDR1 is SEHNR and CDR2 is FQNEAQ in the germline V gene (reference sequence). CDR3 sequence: CASSFDRVGQYF. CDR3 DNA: TGTGCCAGCAGCTTCGACAGGGTTGGTCAGTACTTC.